The clone carrying this T cell receptor beta chain was observed a few times. This entry is derived from a study of T cells in Graves' hyperthyroidism and ophthalmopathy. What was amplified from RNA transcripts were TCR beta CDR3 regions. HTBI primers were the set used in a first-round RT-PCR of the TCR CDR3. A single record per CDR3 protein comes from TCRdb applying MiXCR to the multiplex PCR reads. The sample lists hundreds of thousands of distinct CDR3 sequences, approximately 15% occurring once. Looked up from germline, CDR1 is MNHNS and CDR2 is SASEGT. J gave up 4 bases and V 6 bases, and 7 bases lay outside the gene matches. The CDR3 length is 15 residues.

The sequence was obtained from a woman aged 50 to 60 with Graves' ophthalmopathy. Sequenced input: blood. V is TRBV6-1 and J is TRBJ1-5; 9 positions agree with TRBD1. The DNA for the CDR3 is TGTGCCAGCAGCCCCGGGACAGGGCCTAATCAGCCCCAGCATTTT. This codes for CASSPGTGPNQPQHF.